The clone carrying this T cell receptor (beta chain) came up many times. The antigen remains unidentified. Library construction for TCR beta used iRepertoire HTBI primers and Arm-PCR of CDR3 regions. TCRdb called the multiplex PCR reads again in MiXCR, with one record for every CDR3 protein. The sample records about 320,000 distinct CDR3 sequences, more than 15% being singletons. The entry originates in a study of regulatory T cells in long-lasting Graves disease. General study results and limits: Persistent disease preferred TRBV28, TRBJ1-2 and TRBJ2-5; new disease, TRBV20-1 and TRBJ2-1.

Noted time point: newly diagnosed GD, antithyroid drugs for less than 3 months. PBMCs provided the RNA from which the TCR library was made. Germline V gene lookup returns CDR1 SGHRS and CDR2 YFSETQ. Trimming took off 2 bases at V and 1 base at J, with 17 bases between the two ends. There are 17 residues in the CDR3. The sequence derives from a female donor with Graves disease. V usage is TRBV5-1 and J usage is TRBJ2-3; the D is unclear. The sequences come from peripheral blood mononuclear cells (PBMCs), collected at new diagnosis, from a patient treated with antithyroid drugs. The CDR3 is CASSFANGPQRTDTQYF. DNA for the CDR3: TGCGCCAGCAGCTTTGCTAACGGGCCCCAACGCACAGATACGCAGTATTTT.